A selection of T cell receptor beta chains follows, all from one sample in a study of T cell changes during pregnancy in multiple sclerosis. Measured with immunoSEQ multiplex PCR; TCRdb has only the in-frame clones, and not every one. The table has nearly 110,000 clones, about 90% seen once; the top ten hold around 1.6%. The input for sequencing was peripheral blood, taken before pregnancy. The receptors derive from a female donor with multiple sclerosis, enrolled in a pregnancy study. Both conserved end residues are part of each CDR3. The D gene is left open where the match is weak.

v_call	j_call	d_call	cdr3_nt	cdr3_aa
TRBV7-2	TRBJ1-1	TRBD1	TGTGCCAGCAGCTTAGAGGCCAGGGGGAGCGCTGAAGCTTTCTTT	CASSLEARGSAEAFF
TRBV15	TRBJ1-4	TRBD1	TGTGCCACCAGCAAATACCGGACAGGGAGACTGTTTTTT	CATSKYRTGRLFF
TRBV27	TRBJ2-7	TRBD1	TGTGCCAGCAGTCCCGGGACAGGGGGCTTCTACGAGCAGTACTTC	CASSPGTGGFYEQYF
TRBV5-1	TRBJ1-1	.	TGCGCCAGCAGCCCGCAGGGTGGAACTGAAGCTTTCTTT	CASSPQGGTEAFF
TRBV4-3	TRBJ2-7	TRBD1	TGCGCCAGCAGCGACACCGGGACAGGTACCTACGAGCAGTACTTC	CASSDTGTGTYEQYF
TRBV27	TRBJ1-1	TRBD1	TGTGCCAGCAGTCCTAGACTGCGGAACTTAGACAGGGGACCTTTCTTT	CASSPRLRNLDRGPFF
TRBV6-4	TRBJ2-3	.	TGTGCCAGCAGTGACTCGAAGGGGCAGGCAGATACGCAGTATTTT	CASSDSKGQADTQYF
TRBV7-6	TRBJ1-6	.	TGTGCCAGCAGCTCAAATCTTCAGGGGCCGAGCTCCTATAATTCACCCCTCCACTTT	CASSSNLQGPSSYNSPLHF
TRBV6-1	TRBJ1-2	.	TGTGCCAGCAGTGGACAGTACCGCTATGGCTACACCTTC	CASSGQYRYGYTF
TRBV27	TRBJ1-4	TRBD1	TGTGCCAGCAGTCTGACAGGGGCTAATGAAAAACTGTTTTTT	CASSLTGANEKLFF
TRBV10-3	TRBJ2-1	TRBD1	TGTGCCATCAGTGAACCGGACAGGCCCCACAATGAGCAGTTCTTC	CAISEPDRPHNEQFF